This entry describes one T cell receptor beta chain. No antigen is known for it. This CDR3 has 17 amino acids. Germline CDR1 is MNHNS and CDR2 is SASEGT. The junction had 7 bases not matched to a gene; V was cut back by 4 bases and J by 2 bases. Assay execution took place at the deep level. Produced via immunoSEQ multiplex PCR; TCRdb's table is partial and in-frame only. The sample lists about 690,000 clones; roughly 88% were seen once. The data stem from a study of shared clonotypes between healthy human individuals. General observations from the study: Among the subsets, naive ones generally showed larger estimated richness than memory ones.

The sequenced material came from memory CD8+ T cells from PBMCs. Subset indicated: CD45RO+ cells pooled with CCR7-negative TemRA cells. This chain uses TRBV6-1 with TRBJ2-6; 8 bases align to TRBD1. This TCR was sampled from a young man in good health. Some clones in this sample may be carry-over from other donors' samples. As DNA, the CDR3 is TGTGCCAGCAGTGTTACCCGGACAGGGCCTGGGGCCAACGTCCTGACTTTC. Translated, it gives CASSVTRTGPGANVLTF.